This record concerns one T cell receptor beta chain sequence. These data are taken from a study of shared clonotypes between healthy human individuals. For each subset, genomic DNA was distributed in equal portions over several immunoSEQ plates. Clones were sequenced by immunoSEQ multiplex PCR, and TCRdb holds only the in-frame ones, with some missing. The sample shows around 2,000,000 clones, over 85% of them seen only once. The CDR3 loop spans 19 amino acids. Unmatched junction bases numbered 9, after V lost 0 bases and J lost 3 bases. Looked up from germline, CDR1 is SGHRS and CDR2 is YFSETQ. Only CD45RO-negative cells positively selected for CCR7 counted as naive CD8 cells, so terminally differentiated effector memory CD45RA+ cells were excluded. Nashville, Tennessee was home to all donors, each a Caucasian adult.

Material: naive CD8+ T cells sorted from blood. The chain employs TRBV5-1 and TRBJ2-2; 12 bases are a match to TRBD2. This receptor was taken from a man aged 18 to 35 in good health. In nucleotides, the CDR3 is TGCGCCAGCAGCTTGGAAGCCGGACTAGCGGGACTCTACACCGGGGAGCTGTTTTTT. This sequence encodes CASSLEAGLAGLYTGELFF. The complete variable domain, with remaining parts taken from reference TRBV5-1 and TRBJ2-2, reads KAGVTQTPRYLIKTRGQQVTLSCSPISGHRSVSWYQQTPGQGLQFLFEYFSETQRNKGNFPGRFSGRQFSNSRSEMNVSTLELGDSALYLCASSLEAGLAGLYTGELFFGEGSRLTVL.